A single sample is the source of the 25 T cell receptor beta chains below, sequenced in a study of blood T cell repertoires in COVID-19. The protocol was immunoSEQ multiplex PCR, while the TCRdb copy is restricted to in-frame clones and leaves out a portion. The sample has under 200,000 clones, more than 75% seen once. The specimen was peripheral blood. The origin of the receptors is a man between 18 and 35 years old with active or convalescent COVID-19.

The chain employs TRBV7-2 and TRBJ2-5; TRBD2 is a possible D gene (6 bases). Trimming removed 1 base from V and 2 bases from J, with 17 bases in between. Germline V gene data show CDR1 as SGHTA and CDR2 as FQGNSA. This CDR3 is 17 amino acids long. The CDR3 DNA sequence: TGTGCCAGCAGCTTAGGGCCCCTCGGTAGCGGACAAGAGACCCAGTACTTC. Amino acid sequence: CASSLGPLGSGQETQYF.

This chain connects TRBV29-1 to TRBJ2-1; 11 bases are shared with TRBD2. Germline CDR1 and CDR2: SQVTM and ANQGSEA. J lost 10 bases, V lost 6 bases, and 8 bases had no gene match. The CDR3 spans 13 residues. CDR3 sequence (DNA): TGCAGCGTAGCACTAGCGGGAGTGGGGGAGCAGTTCTTC. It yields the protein CSVALAGVGEQFF.

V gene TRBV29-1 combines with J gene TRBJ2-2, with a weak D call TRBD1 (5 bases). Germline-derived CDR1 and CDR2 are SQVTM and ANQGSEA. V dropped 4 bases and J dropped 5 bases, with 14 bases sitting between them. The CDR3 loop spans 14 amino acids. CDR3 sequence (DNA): TGCAGCGTTGTGTCGCAGGGCCCTACCGGGGAGCTGTTTTTT. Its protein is CSVVSQGPTGELFF.

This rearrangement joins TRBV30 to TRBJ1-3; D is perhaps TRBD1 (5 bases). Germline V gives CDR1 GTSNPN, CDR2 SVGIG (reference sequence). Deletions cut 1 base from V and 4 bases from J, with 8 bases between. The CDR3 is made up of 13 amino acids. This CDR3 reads CAWSAQGGNTIYF. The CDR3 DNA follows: TGTGCCTGGAGTGCTCAGGGAGGAAACACCATATATTTT.

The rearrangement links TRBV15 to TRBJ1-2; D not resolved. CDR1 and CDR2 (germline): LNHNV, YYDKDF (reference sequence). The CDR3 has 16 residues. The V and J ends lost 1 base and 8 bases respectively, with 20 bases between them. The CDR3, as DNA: TGTGCCACCAGCAGAGCCCCTGGGGAGGGCGCCGAAGGCTACACCTTC. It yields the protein CATSRAPGEGAEGYTF. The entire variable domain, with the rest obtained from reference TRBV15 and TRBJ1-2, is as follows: DAMVIQNPRYQVTQFGKPVTLSCSQTLNHNVMYWYQQKSSQAPKLLFHYYDKDFNNEADTPDNFQSRRPNTSFCFLDIRSPGLGDTAMYLCATSRAPGEGAEGYTFGSGTRLTVV.

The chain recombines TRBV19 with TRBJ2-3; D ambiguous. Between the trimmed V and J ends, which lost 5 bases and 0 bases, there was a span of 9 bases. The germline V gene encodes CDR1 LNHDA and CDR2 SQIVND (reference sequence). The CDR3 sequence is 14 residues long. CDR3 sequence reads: CASSPLTSTDTQYF. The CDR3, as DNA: TGTGCCAGTAGTCCTTTGACAAGCACAGATACGCAGTATTTT.

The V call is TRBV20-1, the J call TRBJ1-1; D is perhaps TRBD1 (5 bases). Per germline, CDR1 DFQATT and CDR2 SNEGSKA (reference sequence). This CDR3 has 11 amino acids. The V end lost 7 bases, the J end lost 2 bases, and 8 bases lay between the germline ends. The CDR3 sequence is CSVQVNTEAFF. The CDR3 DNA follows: TGCAGTGTACAGGTTAACACTGAAGCTTTCTTT.

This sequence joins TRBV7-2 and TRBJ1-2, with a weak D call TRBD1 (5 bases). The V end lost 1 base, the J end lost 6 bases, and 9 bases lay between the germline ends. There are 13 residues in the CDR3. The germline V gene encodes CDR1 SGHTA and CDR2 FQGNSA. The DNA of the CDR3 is TGTGCCAGCAGCTTAGTGGCAGGGAATGGCTACACCTTC. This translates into CASSLVAGNGYTF.

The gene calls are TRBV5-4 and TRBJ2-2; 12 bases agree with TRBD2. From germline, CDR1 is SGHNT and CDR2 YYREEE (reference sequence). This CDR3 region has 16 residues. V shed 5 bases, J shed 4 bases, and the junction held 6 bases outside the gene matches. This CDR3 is CASRRTSGDVTGELFF. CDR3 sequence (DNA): TGTGCCAGCAGGAGGACTAGCGGGGACGTCACCGGGGAGCTGTTTTTT.

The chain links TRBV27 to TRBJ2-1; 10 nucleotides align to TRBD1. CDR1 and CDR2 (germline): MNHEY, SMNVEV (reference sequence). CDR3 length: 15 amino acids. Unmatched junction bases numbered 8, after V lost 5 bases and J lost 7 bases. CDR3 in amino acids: CASSRRTGGRNEQFF. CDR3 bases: TGTGCCAGCAGTCGACGGACAGGGGGTCGAAATGAGCAGTTCTTC.

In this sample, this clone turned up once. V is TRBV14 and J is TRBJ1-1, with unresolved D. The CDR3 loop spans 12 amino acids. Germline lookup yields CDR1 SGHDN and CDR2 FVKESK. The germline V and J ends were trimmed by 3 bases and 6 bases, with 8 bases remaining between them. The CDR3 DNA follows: TGTGCCAGCAGCCATCTACCGTCTGAAGCTTTCTTT. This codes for CASSHLPSEAFF.

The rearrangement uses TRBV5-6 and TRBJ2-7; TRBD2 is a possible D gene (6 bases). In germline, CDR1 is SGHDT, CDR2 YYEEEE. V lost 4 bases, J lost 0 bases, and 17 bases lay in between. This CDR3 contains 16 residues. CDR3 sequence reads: CASSRRLGTGSYEQYV. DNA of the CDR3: TGTGCCAGCAGCCGACGGTTGGGGACTGGCTCCTACGAGCAGTACGTC.

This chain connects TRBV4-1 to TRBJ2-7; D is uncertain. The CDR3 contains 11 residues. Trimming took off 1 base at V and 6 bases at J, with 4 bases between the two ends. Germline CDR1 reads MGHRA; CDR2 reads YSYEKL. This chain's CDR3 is CASSQASEQYF. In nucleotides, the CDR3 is TGCGCCAGCAGCCAAGCGTCCGAGCAGTACTTC.

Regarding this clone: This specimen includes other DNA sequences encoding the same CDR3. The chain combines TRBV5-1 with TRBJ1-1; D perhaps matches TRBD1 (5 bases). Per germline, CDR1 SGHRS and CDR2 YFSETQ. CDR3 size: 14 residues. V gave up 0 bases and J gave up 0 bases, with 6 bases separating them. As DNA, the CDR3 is TGCGCCAGCAGCTTGGACAGGTTGAACACTGAAGCTTTCTTT. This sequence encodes CASSLDRLNTEAFF. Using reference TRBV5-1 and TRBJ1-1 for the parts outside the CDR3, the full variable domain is KAGVTQTPRYLIKTRGQQVTLSCSPISGHRSVSWYQQTPGQGLQFLFEYFSETQRNKGNFPGRFSGRQFSNSRSEMNVSTLELGDSALYLCASSLDRLNTEAFFGQGTRLTVV.

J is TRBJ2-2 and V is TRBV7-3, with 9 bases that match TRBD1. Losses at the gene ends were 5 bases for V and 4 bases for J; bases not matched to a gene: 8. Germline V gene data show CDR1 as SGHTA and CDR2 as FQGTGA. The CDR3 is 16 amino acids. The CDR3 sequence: CASSRPGTGTTGELFF. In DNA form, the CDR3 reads TGTGCCAGCAGCCGTCCCGGGACAGGGACCACCGGGGAGCTGTTTTTT.

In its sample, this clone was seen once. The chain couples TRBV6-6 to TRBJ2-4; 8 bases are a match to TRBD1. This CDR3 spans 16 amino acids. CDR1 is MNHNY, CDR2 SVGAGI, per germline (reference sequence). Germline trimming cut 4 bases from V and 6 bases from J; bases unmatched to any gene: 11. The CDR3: CASSSTSGGEPNIQYF. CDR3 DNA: TGTGCCAGCAGTTCAACGTCAGGGGGCGAGCCAAACATTCAGTACTTC.

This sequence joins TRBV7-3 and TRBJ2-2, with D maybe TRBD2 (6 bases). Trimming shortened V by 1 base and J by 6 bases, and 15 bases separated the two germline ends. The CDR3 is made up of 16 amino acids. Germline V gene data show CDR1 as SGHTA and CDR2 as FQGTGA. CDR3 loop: CASSLNSGVPAGELFF. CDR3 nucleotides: TGTGCCAGCAGCTTAAATTCGGGGGTTCCCGCCGGGGAGCTGTTTTTT.

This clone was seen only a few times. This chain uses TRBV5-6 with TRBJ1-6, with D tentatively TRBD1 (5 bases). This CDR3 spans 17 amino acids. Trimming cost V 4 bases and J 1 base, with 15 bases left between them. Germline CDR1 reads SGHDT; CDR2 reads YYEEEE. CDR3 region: CASSVLSGLSYNSPLHF. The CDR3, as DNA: TGTGCCAGCAGCGTACTCTCAGGGTTATCCTATAATTCACCCCTCCACTTT. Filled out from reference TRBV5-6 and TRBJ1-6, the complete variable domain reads DAGVTQSPTHLIKTRGQQVTLRCSPKSGHDTVSWYQQALGQGPQFIFQYYEEEERQRGNFPDRFSGHQFPNYSSELNVNALLLGDSALYLCASSVLSGLSYNSPLHFGNGTRLTVT.

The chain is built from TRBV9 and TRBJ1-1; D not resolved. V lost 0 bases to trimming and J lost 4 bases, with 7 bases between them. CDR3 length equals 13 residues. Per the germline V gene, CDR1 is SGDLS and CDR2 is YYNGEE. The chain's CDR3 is CASSVEAVTEAFF. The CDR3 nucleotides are TGTGCCAGCAGCGTAGAAGCGGTCACTGAAGCTTTCTTT.

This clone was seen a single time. The chain's CDR3 is CASSSVWTEGSEAFF. The CDR3 nucleotides read TGTGCCAGCAGCTCCGTATGGACAGAGGGGTCTGAAGCTTTCTTT. This sequence joins TRBV11-2 and TRBJ1-1; D is perhaps TRBD1 (6 bases). CDR1 is SGHAT, CDR2 FQNNGV, per germline. V shed 4 bases and J shed 6 bases, with 18 bases lying between them. This CDR3 comprises 15 residues.

CDR3 nucleotide sequence: TGTGCCAGCAGCCGGAAACCTAGCGGGGGAGGGTACGAGCAGTACGTC. This encodes CASSRKPSGGGYEQYV. This sequence joins TRBV5-6 and TRBJ2-7; 10 nucleotides align to TRBD2. This CDR3 region has 16 residues. CDR1 and CDR2 from the germline V gene are SGHDT and YYEEEE. The ends lost 4 bases at V and 4 bases at J; junction bases unmatched: 11.

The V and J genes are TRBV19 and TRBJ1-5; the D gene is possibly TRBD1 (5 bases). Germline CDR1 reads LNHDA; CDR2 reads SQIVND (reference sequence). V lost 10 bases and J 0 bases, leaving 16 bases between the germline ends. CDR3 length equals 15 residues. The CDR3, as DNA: TGTGCCACCGCGACAGAACTTTATAGCAATCAGCCCCAGCATTTT. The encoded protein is CATATELYSNQPQHF.

The CDR3 region is CASSGAIGDRFSNTEAFF. The CDR3 bases are TGCGCCAGCAGCGGGGCGATCGGGGACAGGTTTTCGAACACTGAAGCTTTCTTT. The genes are TRBV5-1 and TRBJ1-1; 8 bases match TRBD1. The germline CDR1 and CDR2 sequences are SGHRS and YFSETQ. V was clipped by 4 bases and J by 1 base; unmatched bases: 15. The CDR3 has 18 amino acids.

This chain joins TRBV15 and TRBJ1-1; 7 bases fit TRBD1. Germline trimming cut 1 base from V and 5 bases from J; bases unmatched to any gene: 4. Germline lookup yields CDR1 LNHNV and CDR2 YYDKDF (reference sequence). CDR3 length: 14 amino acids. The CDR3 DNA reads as TGTGCCACCAGCAGAGCCCACAGGGGTACTGAAGCTTTCTTT. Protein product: CATSRAHRGTEAFF.

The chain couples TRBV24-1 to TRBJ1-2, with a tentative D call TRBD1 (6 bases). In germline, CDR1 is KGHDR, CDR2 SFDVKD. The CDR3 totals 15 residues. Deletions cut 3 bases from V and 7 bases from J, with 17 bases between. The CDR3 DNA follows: TGTGCCACCAGTGATCCAAAACAGGGCCTGGCTGGCTACACCTTC. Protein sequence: CATSDPKQGLAGYTF.